At least ten counts were recorded for the clone carrying this TCR beta chain. Germline loops: CDR1 SGHNT, CDR2 YENEEA. The CDR3 loop spans 15 amino acids. Trimming cost V 3 bases and J 0 bases; bases outside gene matches: 2. The data originate from a study of T cells in Graves' hyperthyroidism and ophthalmopathy. Study-level background: At initial diagnosis, before any treatment had begun, peripheral blood was obtained.

RNA transcripts yielded amplified TCR beta CDR3 regions. HTBI primers were employed in a first-round RT-PCR of the TCR CDR3. MiXCR was run by TCRdb on the multiplex PCR reads, yielding one entry per CDR3 protein. The sample consists of some 350,000 distinct CDR3 sequences, over 12% of them appearing once. Diagnosis rested on symptoms, serum thyroxine and TRAb, thyroid ultrasound, and orbital computed tomography. It was over 9.5 ml of fresh peripheral blood that supplied the PBMCs. The rearrangement joins TRBV11-3 to TRBJ2-3, with TRBD2 identical over 8 bases. Sequences were obtained from blood. This sequence originates from an older woman with Graves' ophthalmopathy. In DNA, the CDR3 is TGTGCCAGCAGCTTGGGGACTAGGAGCACAGATACGCAGTATTTT. Translated: CASSLGTRSTDTQYF. Complete variable domain (other parts from reference TRBV11-3 and TRBJ2-3): EAGVVQSPRYKIIEKKQPVAFWCNPISGHNTLYWYLQNLGQGPELLIRYENEEAVDDSQLPKDRFSAERLKGVDSTLKIQPAELGDSAVYLCASSLGTRSTDTQYFGPGTRLTVL.